These 6 T cell receptor beta chains share one sample of origin, sequenced in a study of technical replicates of blood from a few donors. Here immunoSEQ multiplex PCR was the method, and the copy in TCRdb shows in-frame clones only, minus some. The sample yields tens of thousands of clones, 92% seen once. The sample consisted of T cells isolated from PBMCs. Receptors were obtained from a human donor in good health.

This clone occurred once. The chain employs TRBV19 and TRBJ1-4; D is ambiguous. Germline CDR1 LNHDA, CDR2 SQIVND (reference sequence). Trimming took 1 base from V and 4 from J, leaving 13 bases between them. The length of the CDR3 is 16 residues. The CDR3 here is CASSIGIVPGNEKLFF. The CDR3 DNA sequence: TGTGCCAGTAGTATAGGTATCGTGCCGGGTAATGAAAAACTGTTTTTT.

The chain carries TRBV2 and TRBJ2-7, with D possibly being TRBD2 (5 bases). CDR1 is SNHLY, CDR2 FYNNEI, per germline. The CDR3 runs 12 residues. V gave up 7 bases and J gave up 6 bases, with 13 bases separating them. CDR3 sequence reads: CASKGDESEQYF. DNA for the CDR3: TGTGCCAGCAAGGGAGACGAGAGCGAGCAGTACTTC.

V and J are TRBV18 and TRBJ1-5; 8 positions agree with TRBD1. Per germline, CDR1 KGHSH and CDR2 LQKENI. The CDR3 is 15 residues long. Unmatched junction bases numbered 5, after V lost 3 bases and J lost 4 bases. CDR3 bases: TGTGCCAGCTCACCGACAGGACAGGGAAATCAGCCCCAGCATTTT. Translation gives CASSPTGQGNQPQHF.

The CDR3 nucleotides are TGTGCCTTCAGATCGGGACAGGGAAGTGAAAAACTGTTTTTT. Encoded protein: CAFRSGQGSEKLFF. The chain joins TRBV30 to TRBJ1-4, with 9 bases matching TRBD1. The V and J ends lost 7 bases and 7 bases, in that order; junction bases with no gene match: 10. The CDR3 is 14 amino acids. Germline-derived CDR1 and CDR2 are GTSNPN and SVGIG (reference sequence).

The V and J genes are TRBV4-1 and TRBJ2-1; D perhaps matches TRBD1 (6 bases). From germline, CDR1 is MGHRA and CDR2 YSYEKL. The CDR3 extends over 15 amino acids. Trimming removed 2 bases from V and 8 bases from J, with 16 bases in between. The chain's CDR3 is CASSQWGLVNDEQFF. CDR3 nucleotides: TGCGCCAGCAGCCAATGGGGGCTAGTTAACGATGAGCAGTTCTTC.

The chain links TRBV14 to TRBJ2-3; D may be TRBD2 (5 bases). Trimming pared 5 bases from V and 0 bases from J, leaving 15 bases between. Per germline, CDR1 SGHDN and CDR2 FVKESK. CDR3 length: 16 amino acids. The CDR3 sequence is CASSGRAASSTDTQYF. Here the CDR3 DNA reads TGTGCCAGCAGCGGCAGAGCGGCGTCTAGCACAGATACGCAGTATTTT.